A single sample gave rise to the 9 T cell receptor beta chains below, sequenced in a study of blood T cell repertoires in COVID-19. TCRdb's copy holds only in-frame clones and misses some; the assay was immunoSEQ multiplex PCR. The sample has roughly 180,000 clones, about 88% seen once. Material for sequencing was peripheral blood. These receptor sequences come from a man between 65 and 85 years old with active or convalescent COVID-19.

The gene calls are TRBV5-1 and TRBJ1-1; D might be TRBD1 (5 bases). The CDR3 totals 13 residues. CDR1 is SGHRS, CDR2 YFSETQ, per germline. The germline V and J ends were trimmed by 4 bases and 1 base, with 8 bases remaining between them. CDR3 region: CASSVGQNTEAFF. In nucleotides, the CDR3 is TGCGCCAGCAGCGTCGGACAGAACACTGAAGCTTTCTTT.

The J gene is TRBJ2-1, the V gene TRBV3-1 (or the pseudogene TRBV3-2), with TRBD2 matching 9 bases. This CDR3 is built from 16 residues. Trimming at V came to 1 base and at J to 0 bases, leaving 1 base not matched to a gene. Germline V lookup: CDR1 LGHDT, CDR2 YNNKEL (reference sequence). CDR3 DNA sequence: TGTGCCAGCAGCCAAGGGCGGGGGGGCTCCTACAATGAGCAGTTCTTC. It translates to CASSQGRGGSYNEQFF.

The count of this clone is one. V gene TRBV6-2 or TRBV6-3 combines with J gene TRBJ2-3, with TRBD1 matching 10 bases. The junction had 7 bases not matched to a gene; V was cut back by 3 bases and J by 4 bases. Germline V lookup: CDR1 MNHEY, CDR2 SVGEGT. CDR3 length: 16 amino acids. In DNA form, the CDR3 reads TGTGCCAGCAGTTATTCTCGGACAGGGGGGTCAGATACGCAGTATTTT. Residues: CASSYSRTGGSDTQYF.

This chain joins TRBV2 and TRBJ2-1; no definite D call. Germline CDR1 SNHLY, CDR2 FYNNEI. V was pared by 6 bases and J by 8 bases, with 11 bases between. The CDR3 loop spans 12 amino acids. CDR3 sequence: CASREEAYEQFF. The CDR3, as DNA: TGTGCCAGCAGAGAGGAAGCTTATGAGCAGTTCTTC.

This clone was recorded only once. The chain employs TRBV7-6 and TRBJ2-1; 13 bases are a match to TRBD2. The CDR3 consists of 16 residues. Germline V gives CDR1 SGHVS, CDR2 FNYEAQ. J gave up 3 bases and V 5 bases, and 4 bases lay outside the gene matches. The DNA for the CDR3 is TGTGCCAGCAGCGTAGGACTAGCGGGAGACTACAATGAGCAGTTCTTC. Protein product: CASSVGLAGDYNEQFF.

The rearrangement uses TRBV7-2 and TRBJ2-1, with D tentatively TRBD2 (6 bases). The germline gives CDR1 SGHTA, CDR2 FQGNSA. The CDR3 sequence is 16 residues long. Trimming left V 5 bases short and J 3 bases short, with 17 bases between. This CDR3 is CASSPGAGRLYNEQFF. CDR3 DNA sequence: TGTGCCAGCAGCCCAGGCGCGGGACGCCTCTACAATGAGCAGTTCTTC.

The V and J genes are TRBV5-1 and TRBJ1-1; maybe TRBD1 (5 bases). Per germline, CDR1 SGHRS and CDR2 YFSETQ. The CDR3 is made up of 15 amino acids. The V and J ends lost 0 bases and 4 bases respectively, with 13 bases between them. The DNA for the CDR3 is TGCGCCAGCAGCTTGGACTCAATACAGGCCACTGAAGCTTTCTTT. Its protein product is CASSLDSIQATEAFF. The whole variable domain, filled in from reference TRBV5-1 and TRBJ1-1, reads KAGVTQTPRYLIKTRGQQVTLSCSPISGHRSVSWYQQTPGQGLQFLFEYFSETQRNKGNFPGRFSGRQFSNSRSEMNVSTLELGDSALYLCASSLDSIQATEAFFGQGTRLTVV.

The rearrangement joins TRBV6-5 to TRBJ2-2, with D possibly being TRBD1 (5 bases). Germline values: CDR1 MNHEY, CDR2 SVGAGI. This CDR3 spans 14 amino acids. V was trimmed by 6 bases and J by 1 base, leaving 9 bases between them. The DNA for the CDR3 is TGTGCCAGCAGATATCAGGGGAACACCGGGGAGCTGTTTTTT. Amino acid sequence: CASRYQGNTGELFF.

This clone was seen a handful of times. J is TRBJ1-4 and V is TRBV19, with 9 bases identical to TRBD1. The CDR3 runs to 15 residues. Germline V gene sequence: CDR1 LNHDA, CDR2 SQIVND (reference sequence). J gave up 6 bases and V 3 bases, and 5 bases lay outside the gene matches. The CDR3 DNA reads TGTGCCAGTAGTATGGTCGGGACAGGGCATGAAAAACTGTTTTTT. Translated: CASSMVGTGHEKLFF.